Following are 24 T cell receptor beta chains from one sample sequenced in a study of Graves' ophthalmopathy and Graves' hyperthyroidism. Transcripts of RNA were the source for amplifying TCR beta CDR3 regions. The library came from an HTBI-primed first-round RT-PCR and a second-round multiplex PCR. TCRdb re-called the multiplex PCR reads with MiXCR, one entry per CDR3 protein. The table records 340,000 or so distinct CDR3 sequences, about 17% of them present only once. Sequenced material: peripheral blood. These receptors came from an adult man with Graves' ophthalmopathy.

This clonotype was seen at least ten times. This chain joins TRBV7-8 and TRBJ1-1, with D perhaps matching TRBD1 (5 bases). V shed 5 bases and J shed 4 bases, with 20 bases lying between them. CDR1 and CDR2 (germline): SGHVS, FQNEAQ. This CDR3 is 16 amino acids long. The CDR3 nucleotides are TGTGCCAGCAGCCTCGGACACCGGGGAAGGGTCACTGAAGCTTTCTTT. Protein product: CASSLGHRGRVTEAFF.

The V call is TRBV12-3 or TRBV12-4, the J call TRBJ1-2, with D hard to call. The CDR3 sequence is 12 residues long. V lost 3 bases, J lost 7 bases, and 9 bases lay in between. The CDR3 coding sequence is TGTGCCAGCAGTTTGGGCCAGATTGGCTACACCTTC. Residues: CASSLGQIGYTF.

At least ten counts were recorded for this clonotype. This chain links TRBV2 with TRBJ2-7, with 7 bases identical to TRBD2. This CDR3 is built from 14 residues. Germline CDR1 and CDR2: SNHLY and FYNNEI. J lost 0 bases, V lost 6 bases, and 5 bases had no gene match. CDR3 coding DNA: TGTGCCAGCAGGTTTGGCGGGAGCTCCTACGAGCAGTACTTC. This gives the protein CASRFGGSSYEQYF.

This clonotype occurred many times. This chain joins TRBV9 and TRBJ2-7, with 8 bases lining up with TRBD2. The CDR3 totals 15 residues. Germline CDR1 reads SGDLS; CDR2 reads YYNGEE. V was pared by 3 bases and J by 3 bases, with 8 bases of the junction left unmatched. The CDR3 DNA reads as TGTGCCAGCAGCGACTCAGCCACTAGCGGCTACGAGCAGTACTTC. This sequence encodes CASSDSATSGYEQYF.

This clonotype was seen many times. The chain couples TRBV7-6 to TRBJ2-7; a possible D gene is TRBD1 (5 bases). Trimming took 5 bases from V and 6 from J, leaving 17 bases between them. The CDR3 has 14 amino acids. Germline V lookup: CDR1 SGHVS, CDR2 FNYEAQ. CDR3 sequence reads: CASSPVAGIVEQYF. The CDR3 nucleotides are TGTGCCAGCAGCCCGGTGGCAGGGATAGTCGAGCAGTACTTC.

This clonotype showed up just once. The chain recombines TRBV20-1 with TRBJ2-6; D gene ambiguous. CDR1 is DFQATT and CDR2 is SNEGSKA in the germline V gene (reference sequence). The CDR3 spans 17 residues. Between the trimmed V and J ends, which lost 1 base and 0 bases, there was a span of 13 bases. The CDR3 DNA reads TGCAGTGCTAGAGCCTTTTACGGATACTCTGGGGCCAACGTCCTGACTTTC. Its protein is CSARAFYGYSGANVLTF.

This clonotype was counted ten times or more. J is TRBJ1-5 and V is TRBV19; 7 positions match TRBD1. The CDR3 runs to 15 residues. Germline loops: CDR1 LNHDA, CDR2 SQIVND (reference sequence). V lost 8 bases, J lost 1 base, and 8 bases stayed unmatched. CDR3 sequence: CASAQSRGSNQPQHF. CDR3 nucleotides: TGTGCCAGTGCCCAGAGCAGGGGGAGCAATCAGCCCCAGCATTTT.

In its sample, this clonotype was seen many times. Likely a read error: the CDR3 ends without its conserved phenylalanine or tryptophan. It is unclear where the CDR3 begins or ends on the DNA, so no DNA is shown, and the CDR3 is as TCRdb lists it. V usage is TRBV7-8 and J usage is TRBJ2-7. The germline V gene encodes CDR1 SGHVS and CDR2 FQNEAQ. Inclusive of both ends, the CDR3 amounts to 11 amino acids. The CDR3 loop is CASSVDTRYYL.

This chain uses TRBV18 with TRBJ2-7; maybe TRBD1 (6 bases). Between the trimmed V and J ends, which lost 6 bases and 12 bases, there was a span of 27 bases. The germline V gene has CDR1 KGHSH and CDR2 LQKENI. The CDR3 covers 15 residues. The CDR3 region is CASSPGQSPATIAYF. As DNA, the CDR3 is TGTGCCAGCTCTCCAGGACAGTCTCCTGCTACGATTGCGTACTTC.

This clonotype was seen many times. The CDR3 region has the DNA TGTGCCAGCAGCTTATTGGACAGGGCAAAATCTGGGGCCAACGTCCTGACTTTC. Amino acids: CASSLLDRAKSGANVLTF. The V call is TRBV7-8, the J call TRBJ2-6, with 8 bases identical to TRBD1. With V trimmed by 2 bases and J by 1 base, 7 bases remained unmatched. Germline V gene data show CDR1 as SGHVS and CDR2 as FQNEAQ. This CDR3 is 18 amino acids long.

This clonotype has a count of ten or more. The chain employs TRBV6-1 and TRBJ2-7; possibly TRBD2 for D (6 bases). CDR3 length equals 11 residues. Trimming pared 8 bases from V and 6 bases from J, leaving 11 bases between. Germline loops: CDR1 MNHNS, CDR2 SASEGT. The CDR3 DNA follows: TGTGCCAGCTCCGAGCGGGTCGAGCAGTACTTC. Translated: CASSERVEQYF.

At least ten counts were recorded for this clonotype. The V call is TRBV29-1, the J call TRBJ1-2, with D unresolved. Germline-derived CDR1 and CDR2 are SQVTM and ANQGSEA. With 3 bases removed from V and 2 bases from J, the gap between germline ends came to 10 bases. This CDR3 has 13 residues. CDR3 bases: TGCAGCGTTGACTTTTTGAGGAACTATGGCTACACCTTC. It specifies CSVDFLRNYGYTF.

Comments on this clonotype: Possible read error: a much larger clone is one base away. The chain has TRBV7-4 and TRBJ1-2; TRBD1 matches 7 bases. Germline V gene lookup returns CDR1 SGHVT and CDR2 SQSDAQ. Unmatched junction bases numbered 19, after V lost 5 bases and J lost 7 bases. CDR3 length: 17 amino acids. This chain's CDR3 is CASSTSTSHRGSGGYTF. Written as DNA, the CDR3 is TGTGCCAGCAGCACTTCAACTTCCCACAGGGGAAGCGGTGGCTACACCTTC.

This clonotype was detected ten times or more. This rearrangement joins TRBV6-5 to TRBJ2-4, with TRBD1 matching over 9 bases. Losses at the gene ends were 6 bases for V and 11 bases for J; bases not matched to a gene: 8. The CDR3 runs 13 residues. Germline assignment: CDR1 MNHEY and CDR2 SVGAGI. CDR3 sequence: CASSQGQGLVQYF. CDR3 nucleotides: TGTGCCAGCAGCCAGGGACAGGGTCTTGTTCAGTACTTC.

This clonotype appeared many times. The chain employs TRBV5-1 and TRBJ2-5, with TRBD2 as a possible D gene (5 bases). Per the germline V gene, CDR1 is SGHRS and CDR2 is YFSETQ. V was trimmed by 2 bases and J by 2 bases, leaving 13 bases between them. The CDR3 is made up of 15 amino acids. CDR3 loop: CASSFGSRGQETQYF. CDR3 sequence (DNA): TGCGCCAGCAGCTTCGGATCTCGGGGTCAAGAGACCCAGTACTTC. Together with reference TRBV5-1 and TRBJ2-5, the CDR3 gives the full variable domain: KAGVTQTPRYLIKTRGQQVTLSCSPISGHRSVSWYQQTPGQGLQFLFEYFSETQRNKGNFPGRFSGRQFSNSRSEMNVSTLELGDSALYLCASSFGSRGQETQYFGPGTRLLVL.

The V call is TRBV20-1, the J call TRBJ1-2; tentatively, D is TRBD1 (5 bases). This CDR3 spans 15 amino acids. CDR1 is DFQATT, CDR2 SNEGSKA, per germline (reference sequence). V was trimmed by 6 bases and J by 0 bases, leaving 17 bases between them. CDR3 sequence: CSAPPAGTPNYGYTF. The CDR3 DNA reads TGCAGTGCCCCCCCGGCGGGGACCCCTAACTATGGCTACACCTTC.

This clonotype has a count of ten or more. The chain combines TRBV2 with TRBJ1-2, with TRBD1 matching 10 bases. Germline CDR1 and CDR2: SNHLY and FYNNEI. With V trimmed by 5 bases and J by 7 bases, 13 bases remained unmatched. The CDR3 is made up of 16 amino acids. CDR3 protein: CASSIEARQGASGYTF. CDR3 DNA: TGTGCCAGCAGTATCGAGGCGAGACAGGGGGCAAGTGGCTACACCTTC. The complete variable domain, with remaining parts taken from reference TRBV2 and TRBJ1-2, reads EPEVTQTPSHQVTQMGQEVILRCVPISNHLYFYWYRQILGQKVEFLVSFYNNEISEKSEIFDDQFSVERPDGSNFTLKIRSTKLEDSAMYFCASSIEARQGASGYTFGSGTRLTVV.

The sample holds many counts of this clonotype. V and J are TRBV20-1 and TRBJ2-5; TRBD2 matches at 13 bases. Losses at the gene ends were 3 bases for V and 5 bases for J; bases not matched to a gene: 15. The CDR3 is made up of 18 amino acids. Germline V gene data show CDR1 as DFQATT and CDR2 as SNEGSKA (reference sequence). CDR3 protein: CSASTGTSGTLSEETQYF. CDR3 nucleotide sequence: TGCAGTGCTAGCACCGGGACTAGCGGGACGCTTAGCGAGGAGACCCAGTACTTC.

A few counts support this clonotype. This chain connects TRBV18 to TRBJ2-7, with 8 bases identical to TRBD2. The V gene's germline CDR1 is KGHSH and CDR2 LQKENI. The CDR3 has 16 amino acids. V lost 8 bases to trimming and J lost 4 bases; unmatched junction nucleotides: 16. In nucleotides, the CDR3 is TGTGCCAGCCAGACTAACGAAGCGGGAGCGCGATACGAGCAGTACTTC. Translating it yields CASQTNEAGARYEQYF.

The sample holds a few counts of this clonotype. J is TRBJ1-6 and V is TRBV2, with D uncertain. This CDR3 spans 16 amino acids. Deletions cut 5 bases from V and 6 bases from J, with 17 bases between. Germline V CDR1 and CDR2: SNHLY, FYNNEI. The CDR3 is CASSPQVGHLNSPLHF. For the CDR3, the DNA is TGTGCCAGCAGTCCTCAAGTGGGTCATCTTAATTCACCCCTCCACTTT.

This clonotype was recorded many times. The chain recombines TRBV4-1 with TRBJ1-1; 7 nucleotides line up with TRBD1. Per germline, CDR1 MGHRA and CDR2 YSYEKL. There are 15 residues in the CDR3. V was clipped by 3 bases and J by 2 bases; unmatched bases: 6. The CDR3 protein is CASSQTGQRNTEAFF. In DNA, the CDR3 is TGCGCCAGCAGCCAGACGGGACAGAGAAACACTGAAGCTTTCTTT.

This clonotype was seen ten or more times. The chain recombines TRBV19 with TRBJ1-3; D is possibly TRBD1 (6 bases). V dropped 3 bases and J dropped 2 bases, with 20 bases sitting between them. The germline V gene has CDR1 LNHDA and CDR2 SQIVND (reference sequence). The CDR3 is 18 amino acids. In DNA form, the CDR3 reads TGTGCCAGTAGTATCCTCGCGGGGGGGCGAACAACTGGAAACACCATATATTTT. This codes for CASSILAGGRTTGNTIYF.

Ten or more counts support this clonotype. This CDR3 reads CASSLELGPTYEQYF. For the CDR3, the DNA is TGCGCCAGCAGCTTGGAATTGGGCCCTACCTACGAGCAGTACTTC. V is TRBV5-1 and J is TRBJ2-7; D call uncertain. Looked up from germline, CDR1 is SGHRS and CDR2 is YFSETQ. The CDR3 runs 15 residues. V was shortened by 0 bases and J by 2 bases, with 12 bases between the two germline ends.

A word on this clonotype: It is likely a read error, because the conserved phenylalanine at the end of the CDR3 is missing. The chain carries TRBV3-1 and TRBJ2-7; 11 positions agree with TRBD2. This CDR3 spans 16 amino acids. Germline V gene data show CDR1 as LGHDT and CDR2 as YNNKEL (reference sequence). Unmatched junction bases numbered 7, after V lost 6 bases and J lost 0 bases. CDR3 bases: TGTGCCAGCAGTTTTAGCGGGAGGGCCGTCTCCTACGAGCAGTACATC. As protein: CASSFSGRAVSYEQYI.